The TCR beta chain described here comes from a study of blood T cell repertoires in COVID-19 (dated by TCRdb to 2019 to 2021). Describing the broader study: The collaborator samples originated in the United States, Italy and Spain and spanned the acute and convalescent phases of COVID-19. HLA class I and class II types, where available, came from metadata supplied by the sample provider rather than from assay-based typing. Samples were obtained from the ongoing ImmuneRACE study (first 160 participants) and from over 1,000 subjects provided by 6 global collaborators. Deeply sampled blood TCRbeta repertoires from subjects exposed to, actively infected with, or recovered from COVID-19 were included in the dataset. The repertoires were released in a freely available public database intended as a resource for research on the immune response to SARS-CoV-2. The prospective study material was composed of cDNA or gDNA derived from T cells, B-cell-depleted T cells, or PBMCs. The sample metadata nearly always contained a de-identified subject ID, COVID-19 status, age in years and sex. Broader findings and caveats from the paper: How much clinical and demographic metadata was included differed by source and by participant, and the metadata was provided uncurated.

Whole blood was collected in K2EDTA tubes by collaborating institutions according to the institutions' own protocols. Collaborator samples were shipped for TCRbeta analysis as frozen whole blood, isolated PBMCs, or DNA extracted from either sample type. For this chain, trimming is 1 base at the V end and 3 bases at the J end, and the number of junction bases without a gene match is 8. The CDR3 runs 16 amino acids, cysteine and phenylalanine included. Left in the record is the CDR3 DNA by itself, 48 bases read in frame from the first base. The germline V gene provides CDR1 MNHEY and CDR2 SVGAGI. The immunoSEQ Assay, a bias-controlled multiplex PCR, was used to amplify TCRbeta CDR3 regions from genomic DNA. The source study handled its data this way. Nucleated cell counts per sample were estimated from amplification of reference gene primers within the assay. Sequence reads were collapsed and filtered to measure the absolute abundance of every unique TCRbeta CDR3 rearrangement. For each sample, productive Simpson clonality was calculated as the square root of Simpson's diversity index over productive rearrangements. TCRdb stores this immuneACCESS table with in-frame sequences only. Part of the clones is absent; in the studies checked, under half of the shortfall reflects unresolved V genes, and no reason is known for the rest. For V, J and clone size, that table is used; D and trimming come from the DNA. The sample table holds about 180,000 clones, of which roughly 77% were seen once. Of the sample, around 7% is held by the ten largest clones.

This clone was seen once. What antigen it recognizes has not been identified. Nothing much larger sits one base from this clone, and base qualities are not available. The specimen was peripheral blood. The chain is encoded by TRBV6-5 joined to TRBJ1-2, with TRBD1 matching 7 junction bases. This TCR derives from a man between 65 and 79 years old with active or convalescent COVID-19. At the DNA level, the sequence is TGTGCCAGCAGTTACTTCGCCCAGGGGGGCGACTATGGCTACACCTTC. It codes for CASSYFAQGGDYGYTF.